The entry below describes one T cell receptor (beta chain). V lost 1 base, J lost 8 bases, and 17 bases lay in between. This CDR3 is built from 14 residues. Germline V lookup: CDR1 GTSNPN, CDR2 SVGIG (reference sequence). This specimen comes from a study of blood T cell repertoires in COVID-19. Study summary: Acute-phase and convalescent COVID-19 samples originated in the United States, Italy and Spain. Sources were T cells, B-cell-depleted T cells, or PBMCs; the material itself was cDNA or gDNA.

How the authors handled the data: Estimation of nucleated cell counts relied on the amplification of reference gene primers. Assay used: immunoSEQ multiplex PCR; TCRdb lists only in-frame clones, some missing. V and J calls plus clone size are reproduced from that table; the DNA served to infer D and trimming. The sample holds over 150,000 clones, approximately 87% seen once. V gene TRBV30 combines with J gene TRBJ1-2; D not certain. Specimen: peripheral blood. This TCR was recovered from a man between 70 and 80 years old with active or convalescent COVID-19. The CDR3 DNA follows: TGTGCCTGGAGTGCAGGACTATTAACTAGGGGCTACACCTTC. It translates to CAWSAGLLTRGYTF.